Presented here are 28 T cell receptor beta chains from one specimen sequenced in a study of cytomegalovirus exposure and HLA in healthy donors (dated 2017 in TCRdb). The library was obtained by the immunoSEQ multiplex PCR assay. For the multiplex PCR, a mixture combining 60 forward primers for TCR Vbeta segments and 13 reverse primers for TCR Jbeta segments was used. TCRdb provides this immuneACCESS table in a form limited to in-frame rearrangements. Some clones are lacking; in checked studies, under half of them reflect an unresolved V gene, and why the rest are absent is not known. A total of about 140,000 clones appear in this sample, 80% of them only once. Around 2.5% of the sample lies in the top ten. Sequenced: PBMCs. Receptor source: a man aged 45-65 years in good health and CMV-seronegative.

The chain has TRBV5-1 and TRBJ2-1; 10 bases line up with TRBD2. Per germline, CDR1 SGHRS and CDR2 YFSETQ. The CDR3 runs 14 residues. V lost 4 bases, J lost 7 bases, and 5 bases stayed unmatched. The CDR3 nucleotides are TGCGCCAGCAGCGCTAGCGGGAGTCAAAATGAGCAGTTCTTC. Its protein product is CASSASGSQNEQFF.

This clone was seen once. The chain employs TRBV18 and TRBJ1-2; 7 bases match TRBD1. The trim removed 3 bases at V and 10 bases at J, leaving 2 bases unmatched. The CDR3 has 11 amino acids. The germline V gene encodes CDR1 KGHSH and CDR2 LQKENI. CDR3 coding DNA: TGTGCCAGCTCACCTGACAGGGTCTACACCTTC. Amino acid sequence: CASSPDRVYTF.

V and J are TRBV7-8 and TRBJ2-7, with D possibly TRBD1 on 7 matching bases. With 2 bases removed from V and 4 bases from J, the gap between germline ends came to 18 bases. Germline CDR1 is SGHVS and CDR2 is FQNEAQ. This CDR3 is 16 amino acids long. The CDR3 bases are TGTGCCAGCAGCTTAATGGCAGGGGGGACCGGTTACGAGCAGTACTTC. Amino acids: CASSLMAGGTGYEQYF. The complete variable domain, with remaining parts taken from reference TRBV7-8 and TRBJ2-7, reads GAGVSQSPRYKVAKRGQDVALRCDPISGHVSLFWYQQALGQGPEFLTYFQNEAQLDKSGLPSDRFFAERPEGSVSTLKIQRTQQEDSAVYLCASSLMAGGTGYEQYFGPGTRLTVT.

This chain joins TRBV18 and TRBJ1-4; 7 nucleotides match TRBD1. With 1 base clipped from V and 7 bases from J, the junction kept 6 bases outside the gene matches. The CDR3 length is 15 residues. CDR1 and CDR2 from the germline V gene are KGHSH and LQKENI. CDR3 loop: CASSPRAGGSEKLFF. DNA for the CDR3: TGTGCCAGCTCACCACGGGCAGGGGGGTCTGAAAAACTGTTTTTT.

The chain couples TRBV19 to TRBJ1-1; D call uncertain. The V gene's germline CDR1 is LNHDA and CDR2 SQIVND (reference sequence). Trimming left V 2 bases short and J 0 bases short, with 10 bases between. This CDR3 has 15 amino acids. DNA of the CDR3: TGTGCCAGTAGTATATCCGTCAGGCTGAACACTGAAGCTTTCTTT. Translating gives CASSISVRLNTEAFF. Together with reference TRBV19 and TRBJ1-1, the CDR3 gives the full variable domain: DGGITQSPKYLFRKEGQNVTLSCEQNLNHDAMYWYRQDPGQGLRLIYYSQIVNDFQKGDIAEGYSVSREKKESFPLTVTSAQKNPTAFYLCASSISVRLNTEAFFGQGTRLTVV.

The chain joins TRBV9 to TRBJ2-2; D ambiguous. Between the trimmed V and J ends, which lost 1 base and 0 bases, there was a span of 10 bases. Looked up from germline, CDR1 is SGDLS and CDR2 is YYNGEE. The CDR3 has 16 residues. CDR3 in DNA: TGTGCCAGCAGCGTATACTCCGATTCGAACACCGGGGAGCTGTTTTTT. Protein sequence: CASSVYSDSNTGELFF.

This clone was recorded once. The V call is TRBV2, the J call TRBJ2-1, with 9 nucleotides matching TRBD2. Germline V gene sequence: CDR1 SNHLY, CDR2 FYNNEI. The CDR3 loop spans 15 amino acids. After removal of 4 bases from V and 4 bases from J, the junction contained 5 bases not matched to a gene. For the CDR3, the DNA is TGTGCCAGCAGTGCTAGCGGGAACTCATACAATGAGCAGTTCTTC. Its protein is CASSASGNSYNEQFF.

The chain couples TRBV6-5 to TRBJ1-5; D gene uncertain. The CDR3 loop spans 16 amino acids. The V end lost 0 bases, the J end lost 2 bases, and 11 bases lay between the germline ends. From germline, CDR1 is MNHEY and CDR2 SVGAGI. The CDR3 sequence: CASSYSWAGGNQPQHF. CDR3 coding DNA: TGTGCCAGCAGTTACTCGTGGGCCGGCGGCAATCAGCCCCAGCATTTT.

The chain joins TRBV5-1 to TRBJ2-7, with D uncertain. This CDR3 is built from 18 residues. The ends were cut back, 1 base at V and 0 bases at J, with 20 bases in the middle. Per the germline V gene, CDR1 is SGHRS and CDR2 is YFSETQ. The chain's CDR3 is CASSLSLGMGIFSYEQYF. The CDR3, as DNA: TGCGCCAGCAGCTTGTCTCTGGGTATGGGCATATTCTCCTACGAGCAGTACTTC.

J is TRBJ1-2 and V is TRBV29-1; 8 bases map to TRBD1. The CDR3 spans 12 residues. The germline V gene has CDR1 SQVTM and CDR2 ANQGSEA. Trimming at V came to 3 bases and at J to 4 bases, leaving 1 base not matched to a gene. The CDR3 sequence: CSVDGQGYGYTF. As DNA, the CDR3 is TGCAGCGTTGACGGACAGGGCTATGGCTACACCTTC. Full variable domain (remainder filled in from reference TRBV29-1 and TRBJ1-2): SAVISQKPSRDICQRGTSLTIQCQVDSQVTMMFWYRQQPGQSLTLIATANQGSEATYESGFVIDKFPISRPNLTFSTLTVSNMSPEDSSIYLCSVDGQGYGYTFGSGTRLTVV.

The chain combines TRBV20-1 with TRBJ2-1, with D unresolved. Trimming stripped 6 bases from V and 8 bases from J, with 11 bases between. Germline V gene lookup returns CDR1 DFQATT and CDR2 SNEGSKA (reference sequence). CDR3 length equals 11 residues. The CDR3 DNA sequence: TGCAGTGCGGAAACCGGAGATGAGCAGTTCTTC. Protein: CSAETGDEQFF.

There are a few counts of this clone. The chain has TRBV27 and TRBJ1-5; D may be TRBD1 (5 bases). V was clipped by 4 bases and J by 4 bases, with 8 bases between them. The CDR3 contains 13 residues. CDR1 and CDR2 (germline): MNHEY, SMNVEV (reference sequence). This CDR3 is CASSYSGNQPQHF. In DNA form, the CDR3 reads TGTGCCAGCAGTTATTCAGGGAATCAGCCCCAGCATTTT.

This chain connects TRBV12-5 to TRBJ2-1; D remains unclear. The length of the CDR3 is 15 residues. Per germline, CDR1 LGHNT and CDR2 FRNRAP. Trimming cost V 0 bases and J 7 bases, with 13 bases left between them. The CDR3 loop is CASGLVHGSTNEQFF. Here the CDR3 DNA reads TGTGCTAGTGGTTTGGTACACGGTAGCACAAATGAGCAGTTCTTC.

The genes are TRBV7-9 and TRBJ2-7, with TRBD2 identical over 13 bases. The germline CDR1 and CDR2 sequences are SEHNR and FQNEAQ (reference sequence). The CDR3 sequence is 14 residues long. Germline trimming cut 5 bases from V and 13 bases from J; bases unmatched to any gene: 11. CDR3 nucleotide sequence: TGTGCCAGCAGCGGGCCGGGACTAGCGGGGCGCGGCTACTTC. Translating gives CASSGPGLAGRGYF.

The rearrangement uses TRBV11-2 and TRBJ2-5, with a tentative D call TRBD2 (5 bases). V was cut by 3 bases and J by 4 bases, with 15 bases left in between. The CDR3 has 15 amino acids. Germline assignment: CDR1 SGHAT and CDR2 FQNNGV. The CDR3 sequence: CASSFNARAAETQYF. The CDR3 bases are TGTGCCAGCAGCTTCAATGCGCGGGCAGCAGAGACCCAGTACTTC. Combining the CDR3 with reference TRBV11-2 and TRBJ2-5 gives the whole variable domain EAGVAQSPRYKIIEKRQSVAFWCNPISGHATLYWYQQILGQGPKLLIQFQNNGVVDDSQLPKDRFSAERLKGVDSTLKIQPAKLEDSAVYLCASSFNARAAETQYFGPGTRLLVL.

This clone was seen just once. This chain connects TRBV10-2 to TRBJ1-5; D gene uncertain. CDR1 is WSHSY, CDR2 SAAADI, per germline. V lost 8 bases to trimming and J lost 6 bases, with 14 bases between them. This CDR3 is built from 13 residues. The CDR3 DNA reads as TGCGCCAGCCCCAGACTCGTTCCTCAGCCCCAGCATTTT. Amino acid sequence: CASPRLVPQPQHF.

The V gene is TRBV12-5, the J gene TRBJ2-2; D is undetermined. Trimming cost V 0 bases and J 0 bases, with 8 bases left between them. The CDR3 is 16 amino acids. Germline V gene data show CDR1 as LGHNT and CDR2 as FRNRAP. This CDR3 is CASGLVRGANTGELFF. CDR3 coding DNA: TGTGCTAGTGGTTTGGTACGAGGTGCGAACACCGGGGAGCTGTTTTTT.

V usage is TRBV7-9 and J usage is TRBJ1-3; D perhaps matches TRBD1 (5 bases). CDR3 size: 14 residues. The V end was cut by 4 bases, the J end by 3 bases, with 10 bases between. CDR1 and CDR2 from the germline V gene are SEHNR and FQNEAQ (reference sequence). The CDR3 reads CASSSTGFGNTIYF. The CDR3 region has the DNA TGTGCCAGCAGCTCTACAGGTTTTGGAAACACCATATATTTT.

The CDR3, as DNA: TGTGCCAGCAGCCTGAGACAGCCTAGGGATGAAAAACTGTTTTTT. Its protein is CASSLRQPRDEKLFF. The chain joins TRBV7-2 to TRBJ1-4, with a weak D call TRBD1 (5 bases). V lost 5 bases to trimming and J lost 6 bases, with 16 bases between them. Germline V gives CDR1 SGHTA, CDR2 FQGNSA. The CDR3 is 15 amino acids.

The chain is built from TRBV19 and TRBJ2-2; no reliable D call. This CDR3 spans 14 amino acids. Germline-derived CDR1 and CDR2 are LNHDA and SQIVND (reference sequence). Trimming removed 5 bases from V and 3 bases from J, with 10 bases in between. CDR3 residues: CASSPPGYTGELFF. Written as DNA, the CDR3 is TGTGCCAGTAGTCCCCCTGGCTACACCGGGGAGCTGTTTTTT. The whole variable domain, remainder taken from reference TRBV19 and TRBJ2-2, is DGGITQSPKYLFRKEGQNVTLSCEQNLNHDAMYWYRQDPGQGLRLIYYSQIVNDFQKGDIAEGYSVSREKKESFPLTVTSAQKNPTAFYLCASSPPGYTGELFFGEGSRLTVL.

This sequence joins TRBV6-1 and TRBJ2-3; TRBD1 aligns across 9 bases. The CDR3 is 14 amino acids. With V trimmed by 6 bases and J by 5 bases, 6 bases remained unmatched. Germline-derived CDR1 and CDR2 are MNHNS and SASEGT. The CDR3 sequence: CASRKRQGEDTQYF. The CDR3 DNA reads as TGTGCCAGCAGGAAAAGACAGGGGGAAGATACGCAGTATTTT.

This chain connects TRBV5-1 to TRBJ2-7, with 7 bases fitting TRBD1. Germline lookup yields CDR1 SGHRS and CDR2 YFSETQ. Unmatched junction bases numbered 5, after V lost 2 bases and J lost 3 bases. The CDR3 runs to 14 residues. CDR3 bases: TGCGCCAGCAGCTTCGGGACAGTAAGCTACGAGCAGTACTTC. This codes for CASSFGTVSYEQYF.

The chain is built from TRBV30 and TRBJ2-5; D unresolved. Trimming removed 2 bases at V and 2 bases at J, with 9 bases between. Germline loops: CDR1 GTSNPN, CDR2 SVGIG (reference sequence). The length of the CDR3 is 13 residues. CDR3 DNA sequence: TGTGCCTGGAGTATAACAGTTCAAGAGACCCAGTACTTC. This gives the protein CAWSITVQETQYF.

The CDR3 is CASTTERQGNEKLFF. For the CDR3, the DNA is TGTGCCAGCACCACAGAGAGACAGGGGAATGAAAAACTGTTTTTT. The chain is built from TRBV7-9 and TRBJ1-4; TRBD1 matches 8 bases. CDR1 SEHNR and CDR2 FQNEAQ come from the germline V gene (reference sequence). The CDR3 is made up of 15 amino acids. Trimming removed 7 bases from V and 5 bases from J; junction bases left unmatched: 9. The full variable domain, its missing parts supplied by reference TRBV7-9 and TRBJ1-4, is DTGVSQNPRHKITKRGQNVTFRCDPISEHNRLYWYRQTLGQGPEFLTYFQNEAQLEKSRLLSDRFSAERPKGSFSTLEIQRTEQGDSAMYLCASTTERQGNEKLFFGSGTQLSVL.

This chain uses TRBV7-2 with TRBJ2-3; 11 bases agree with TRBD2. Germline values: CDR1 SGHTA, CDR2 FQGNSA. Germline trimming cut 1 base from V and 10 bases from J; bases unmatched to any gene: 7. This CDR3 comprises 15 residues. The CDR3 protein is CASSLEASGGFAQYF. CDR3 bases: TGTGCCAGCAGCTTAGAGGCTAGCGGGGGGTTTGCGCAGTATTTT.

This sequence joins TRBV19 and TRBJ2-7, with 8 bases fitting TRBD1. Per the germline V gene, CDR1 is LNHDA and CDR2 is SQIVND (reference sequence). There are 17 residues in the CDR3. The V segment lost 3 bases and the J segment 7 bases; nucleotides outside the gene matches: 17. The CDR3 loop is CASSIHGRRQGPGEQYF. CDR3 nucleotides: TGTGCCAGTAGTATCCACGGCCGGCGACAGGGGCCGGGGGAGCAGTACTTC.

The rearrangement joins TRBV7-9 to TRBJ2-4; maybe TRBD2 (5 bases). The CDR3 extends over 14 amino acids. The germline CDR1 and CDR2 sequences are SEHNR and FQNEAQ (reference sequence). The V and J ends lost 6 bases and 4 bases respectively, with 13 bases between them. The CDR3 DNA is TGTGCCAGCAGGATACAGAGGGTGAAAAACATTCAGTACTTC. Protein product: CASRIQRVKNIQYF.

V usage is TRBV29-1 and J usage is TRBJ2-2; D might be TRBD1 (6 bases). CDR1 and CDR2 from the germline V gene are SQVTM and ANQGSEA. The length of the CDR3 is 16 residues. Trimming stripped 6 bases from V and 5 bases from J, with 22 bases between. This chain's CDR3 is CSVATRTEVWTGELFF. CDR3 in DNA: TGCAGCGTAGCTACAAGGACAGAAGTTTGGACCGGGGAGCTGTTTTTT.